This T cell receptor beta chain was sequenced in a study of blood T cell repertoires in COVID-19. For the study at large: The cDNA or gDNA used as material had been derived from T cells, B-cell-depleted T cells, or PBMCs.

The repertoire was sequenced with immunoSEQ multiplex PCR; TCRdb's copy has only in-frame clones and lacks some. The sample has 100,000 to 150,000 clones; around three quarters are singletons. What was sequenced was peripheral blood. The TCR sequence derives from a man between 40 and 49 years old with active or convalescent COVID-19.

The CDR3 DNA follows: TGTGCCAGCAGCTCTATAGCGGGAGGAGCCTACGAGCAGTACTTC. Translated: CASSSIAGGAYEQYF. The chain couples TRBV7-3 to TRBJ2-7, with TRBD2 matching 10 bases. Trimming at V came to 4 bases and at J to 2 bases, leaving 5 bases not matched to a gene. This CDR3 comprises 15 residues. Germline V gives CDR1 SGHTA, CDR2 FQGTGA. The full variable domain, with the rest looked up from reference TRBV7-3 and TRBJ2-7, is GAGVSQTPSNKVTEKGKYVELRCDPISGHTALYWYRQSLGQGPEFLIYFQGTGAADDSGLPNDRFFAVRPEGSVSTLKIQRTERGDSAVYLCASSSIAGGAYEQYFGPGTRLTVT.